This record covers a single TCR beta chain. Its recognized antigen is unknown. Base quality data are lacking; no much larger clone is found one base away. Other nucleotide sequences from this sample produce the same CDR3. CDR1 MNHEY and CDR2 SMNVEV are derived from the germline V gene (reference sequence). V lost 2 bases and J lost 4 bases; the stretch between them is 8 bases long. The CDR3 has 13 amino acids, counting the end cysteine and phenylalanine. Only the CDR3 DNA stays, 39 bases, in frame from base 1. These data come from a study of beta chain features in type 1 diabetes (dated by TCRdb to 2017 to 2018). In the study overall: Patients and healthy donors did not differ in mean age, gender distribution, total cell number or subset yield. Regulatory and stem cell-like memory subsets were isolated from only 8 patients and about 8 healthy donors, whereas naive and central memory subsets came from all 30 or so donors. A total of roughly 99,000,000 sorted cells were examined across all samples, and the number of cells per subset was strongly correlated with RNA yield. The study compared TCRB repertoires of sorted circulating CD4+ T cell subsets between recently diagnosed type 1 diabetes patients and matched healthy donors.

Overall study results and their limits: Because cDNA was sequenced instead of genomic DNA, highly expressing activated cells could be over-represented, though the groups showed no difference in activation or CD3 levels. HLA sub-analyses involved small numbers of individuals, so any influence of HLA type on TCRB rearrangement remained unresolved. In all four CD4+ subsets, TCRB CDR3 length was moderately but significantly shorter in type 1 diabetes patients. Shorter templates might have been favored by PCR, but patient and control samples were amplified and corrected together, so both groups would have been affected equally by any skew. Naive, central memory and regulatory TCRB repertoires appeared to be more alike among patients than among healthy donors. Fewer insertions and more nucleotide deletions at VDJ recombination sites were observed in patients with type 1 diabetes, implying thymic rearrangement abnormalities.

The entire amount of isolated RNA was reverse transcribed using the High Capacity cDNA Reverse Transcription Kit, so the sequenced TCRB transcripts were expressed ones. Deep immunoSEQ sequencing was performed on naive, central memory and regulatory T cell samples, with an average of roughly 3.5 million total reads per sample. Sorted cells were lysed in RLT buffer and RNA was extracted with DNase-treated RNeasy Micro or Mini kits, depending on cell number. To prevent cross-contamination, each cell subset was processed individually, whereas patient and healthy donor samples were processed jointly. The immunoSEQ multiplex PCR was used to amplify TCRB sequences from cDNA, generating 87-bp fragments that spanned the CDR3 region. Amplicons were sequenced on the Illumina HiSeq platform. As for the original processing: PCR bias was corrected computationally using synthetic template baselines, and reads within Hamming distance 2 were collapsed, with unmergeable singletons discarded. Reads were aligned against IMGT so that V, D and J genes, CDR3 length and insertions or deletions at six rearrangement sites could be assigned. Within each subset, clonotype counts were normalized to sorted cell number, after which true diversity and Gini coefficients were computed with the tcR R package. The overlap coefficient, calculated on TCRB nucleotide sequences, was used to measure repertoire sharing. Here the immuneACCESS table is served through TCRdb, limited to in-frame sequences with V and J called. Missing clones are a known gap in these copies; in checked studies unresolved V genes cover under half, and the rest lacks a known reason. The V and J calls and clone size are taken from that table; D and trimming were inferred from the DNA. The sample profile shows around 140,000 clones; approximately 9% of them were found once. The ten largest clones capture 0.6% to 0.9% of the sample.

Each donor gave one peripheral blood draw, averaging roughly 120 mL, which was collected into heparinised tubes. A BD FACSAria II and a panel including CD45RO, CCR7, CD25, CD127, CD95 and CD27 were used to sort naive, central memory, regulatory and stem cell-like memory CD4+ T cells. A purity above 95% was achieved for all sorted populations. PBMCs were separated immediately by Lymphoprep density gradient centrifugation and were stained directly, without being cultured. So that batch effects would be minimized, each experiment stained and sorted samples in pairs, pairing one healthy donor with one patient.

The clonotype originates from a man under 40 with type 1 diabetes. Source material: central memory CD4+ T cells from blood. The rearrangement joined TRBV27 to TRBJ1-1, with the identity of the D gene unclear. The sequenced DNA: TGTGCCAGCAGTTTACGAGGGAGCACTGAAGCTTTCTTT. Its coded protein is CASSLRGSTEAFF.